This TCR beta chain was profiled in a study of blood T cell repertoires in COVID-19. The CDR3 is made up of 16 amino acids. V was trimmed by 1 base and J by 1 base, leaving 15 bases between them. Germline loops: CDR1 SGHRS, CDR2 YFSETQ. This clone was seen only once. Clones were read by immunoSEQ multiplex PCR, and TCRdb kept only the in-frame ones, dropping some. The sample lists around 140,000 clones, roughly 87% occurring once. The genes are TRBV5-1 and TRBJ2-7, with D possibly TRBD2 on 7 matching bases. Sequenced input: peripheral blood. This receptor was taken from a man between 65 and 85 years old with acute or convalescent COVID-19. The CDR3 here is CASSLWGLADSYEQYF. The CDR3 nucleotides read TGCGCCAGCAGCTTGTGGGGGCTAGCGGATTCCTACGAGCAGTACTTC.